This T cell receptor (beta chain) was documented in a study of blood T cell repertoires in COVID-19. At the level of the study: Acute and convalescent COVID-19 samples came from the United States, Italy and Spain. T cells, B-cell-depleted T cells, or PBMCs supplied cDNA or gDNA.

Original data processing: It was from reference gene primer amplification that nucleated cell counts were estimated. Libraries were prepared by immunoSEQ multiplex PCR; TCRdb keeps only in-frame clonotypes and omits some of them. That table supplies the V and J calls and clone size; D and trimming were determined from the DNA. Among roughly 240,000 clones listed, 88% were seen once. Participants were placed into cohorts based on the clinical history they reported. Germline CDR1 SGHDN, CDR2 FVKESK. This CDR3 region has 16 residues. V was trimmed by 0 bases and J by 1 base, leaving 12 bases between them.

The TCR originated in a woman in her forties with acute COVID-19. The sample taken for sequencing was PBMCs or T cells enriched from blood (not recorded which). The J gene is TRBJ1-1, the V gene TRBV14; maybe TRBD1 (5 bases). The CDR3 loop reads CASSQEGEGSNTEAFF. The CDR3 coding sequence is TGTGCCAGCAGCCAAGAAGGGGAAGGGTCGAACACTGAAGCTTTCTTT.